Shown below are 20 T cell receptor beta chains from a single sample sequenced in a study of response to subunit inactivated influenza vaccine. MiXCR was run by TCRdb on the RT-PCR reads, yielding one entry per CDR3 protein. This sample has about 830,000 distinct CDR3 sequences, with approximately 17% found just once. The sequenced sample was PBMCs from blood, obtained more than 4 days after vaccination. These receptor sequences come from a man in his fifties or sixties who received an inactivated influenza vaccine.

This clonotype was seen only a few times. The chain joins TRBV5-6 to TRBJ2-4, with unresolved D. The germline V gene encodes CDR1 SGHDT and CDR2 YYEEEE. The V and J ends lost 3 bases and 0 bases respectively, with 16 bases between them. The CDR3 runs to 17 residues. This CDR3 reads CASSWGLGNLAKNIQYF. The DNA for the CDR3 is TGTGCCAGCAGCTGGGGTTTGGGGAATTTAGCCAAAAACATTCAGTACTTC.

J is TRBJ2-1 and V is TRBV29-1, with D uncertain. CDR1 is SQVTM and CDR2 is ANQGSEA in the germline V gene. The ends were cut back, 3 bases at V and 6 bases at J, with 9 bases in the middle. This CDR3 has 12 amino acids. The CDR3: CSVELNLNEQFF. CDR3 sequence (DNA): TGCAGCGTTGAGTTAAATCTCAATGAGCAGTTCTTC.

Ten or more counts support this clonotype. This sequence joins TRBV12-3 or TRBV12-4 and TRBJ1-3; D not resolved. This CDR3 spans 13 amino acids. V lost 7 bases to trimming and J lost 2 bases, with 9 bases between them. The CDR3 protein is CASNDGAGNTIYF. The CDR3 nucleotides read TGTGCCAGCAATGATGGGGCTGGAAACACCATATATTTT.

This clonotype was seen only a few times. The genes are TRBV7-6 and TRBJ2-1, with 11 bases that match TRBD2. Looked up from germline, CDR1 is SGHVS and CDR2 is FNYEAQ. J lost 3 bases, V lost 6 bases, and 10 bases had no gene match. The CDR3 loop spans 17 amino acids. As DNA, the CDR3 is TGTGCCAGCAGTCCAAGCCCTGGGACTAGCGGCTACAATGAGCAGTTCTTC. It is translated as CASSPSPGTSGYNEQFF.

J is TRBJ2-1 and V is TRBV4-2; tentatively, D is TRBD2 (6 bases). Germline V gene sequence: CDR1 LGHNA, CDR2 YNFKEQ. This CDR3 comprises 14 residues. The V end lost 1 base, the J end lost 9 bases, and 13 bases lay between the germline ends. CDR3 amino acids: CASSQALLASEQFF. The CDR3 bases are TGTGCCAGCAGCCAAGCCCTACTAGCATCTGAGCAGTTCTTC.

This clonotype was found a few times. This chain uses TRBV20-1 with TRBJ2-7; 8 positions match TRBD2. Trimming took 6 bases from V and 6 from J; bases not matched to a gene: 13. The CDR3 consists of 14 residues. The V gene's germline CDR1 is DFQATT and CDR2 SNEGSKA (reference sequence). The CDR3 here is CSAPRDHAGGEQYF. CDR3 nucleotides: TGCAGTGCCCCCAGGGATCACGCGGGAGGCGAGCAGTACTTC.

The chain carries TRBV7-9 and TRBJ2-1; the match to TRBD2 covers 11 bases. The CDR3 is made up of 15 amino acids. V lost 5 bases, J lost 8 bases, and 8 bases stayed unmatched. In germline, CDR1 is SEHNR, CDR2 FQNEAQ (reference sequence). CDR3 nucleotide sequence: TGTGCCAGCAGCACCCCTAGCGGGAGGTGGGATGAGCAGTTCTTC. Amino acids: CASSTPSGRWDEQFF.

This chain uses TRBV5-1 with TRBJ1-5, with 7 bases fitting TRBD1. V gave up 5 bases and J gave up 5 bases; unmatched junction bases: 7. CDR1 and CDR2 from the germline V gene are SGHRS and YFSETQ. CDR3 length equals 14 residues. The CDR3, as DNA: TGCGCCAGCAGGCCAGGGGGTACCGATCAGCCCCAGCATTTT. The encoded protein is CASRPGGTDQPQHF.

This clonotype was seen a few times. The gene calls are TRBV14 and TRBJ2-1, with D tentatively TRBD2 (5 bases). This CDR3 is 13 amino acids long. CDR1 is SGHDN, CDR2 FVKESK, per germline. Between the trimmed V and J ends, which lost 4 bases and 7 bases, there was a span of 11 bases. In DNA, the CDR3 is TGTGCCAGCAGCCGCGGAAGGAGGAATGAGCAGTTCTTC. Residues: CASSRGRRNEQFF.

A few counts support this clonotype. This chain connects TRBV10-3 to TRBJ2-7, with a possible D match to TRBD2 (5 bases). V shed 4 bases and J shed 2 bases, with 9 bases lying between them. The CDR3 loop spans 13 amino acids. Germline CDR1 ENHRY, CDR2 SYGVKD. CDR3 protein: CAISVGETYEQYF. DNA for the CDR3: TGTGCCATCAGTGTCGGGGAAACCTACGAGCAGTACTTC.

The CDR3 nucleotides read TGTGCCAGCAGACCGAGGGCGGGGGCAACCTACAATGAGCAGTTCTTC. Its protein product is CASRPRAGATYNEQFF. This rearrangement joins TRBV7-2 to TRBJ2-1; TRBD2 might be the D (7 bases). V was clipped by 6 bases and J by 2 bases, with 17 bases between them. Germline CDR1 reads SGHTA; CDR2 reads FQGNSA. This CDR3 is 16 amino acids long. Complete variable domain (other parts from reference TRBV7-2 and TRBJ2-1): GAGVSQSPSNKVTEKGKDVELRCDPISGHTALYWYRQSLGQGLEFLIYFQGNSAPDKSGLPSDRFSAERTGGSVSTLTIQRTQQEDSAVYLCASRPRAGATYNEQFFGPGTRLTVL.

This clonotype has more than one count but fewer than ten. The V gene is TRBV12-3 or TRBV12-4, the J gene TRBJ2-7, with 7 bases identical to TRBD1. This CDR3 has 13 residues. V shed 8 bases, J shed 6 bases, and the junction held 10 bases outside the gene matches. The CDR3 region is CASFLKGATEQYF. In DNA form, the CDR3 reads TGTGCCAGCTTTTTGAAGGGGGCCACCGAGCAGTACTTC.

This clonotype was observed a handful of times. The CDR3 bases are TGCGCCAGCAGCTTGGGCCAGGGGCTTGCAACTAATGAAAAACTGTTTTTT. Protein sequence: CASSLGQGLATNEKLFF. The rearrangement joins TRBV5-1 to TRBJ1-4, with D tentatively TRBD1 (6 bases). The germline CDR1 and CDR2 sequences are SGHRS and YFSETQ. The CDR3 extends over 17 amino acids. Deletions cut 0 bases from V and 0 bases from J, with 12 bases between.

The count of this clonotype is one. CDR3 sequence reads: CASSDRTVYSYTF. CDR3 sequence (DNA): TGTGCCAGCAGCGATCGGACAGTTTATAGCTACACCTTC. The V and J genes are TRBV7-2 and TRBJ1-2; D might be TRBD1 (6 bases). The CDR3 contains 13 residues. Deletions cut 5 bases from V and 9 bases from J, with 16 bases between. The germline V gene has CDR1 SGHTA and CDR2 FQGNSA.

The chain uses TRBV19 and TRBJ1-5; D call uncertain. The V gene's germline CDR1 is LNHDA and CDR2 SQIVND (reference sequence). There are 16 residues in the CDR3. V lost 3 bases to trimming and J lost 3 bases, with 15 bases between them. Here the CDR3 reads CASSIPLGRFNQPQHF. The CDR3, as DNA: TGTGCCAGTAGTATCCCGTTGGGCAGATTCAATCAGCCCCAGCATTTT.

This clonotype was counted a few times. The rearrangement links TRBV5-6 to TRBJ1-6; D gene ambiguous. Trimming took off 0 bases at V and 10 bases at J, with 17 bases between the two ends. The germline CDR1 and CDR2 sequences are SGHDT and YYEEEE. The CDR3 runs 16 residues. CDR3 in amino acids: CASSLAGGSLGSPLHF. The DNA of the CDR3 is TGTGCCAGCAGCTTGGCCGGCGGATCCCTTGGATCACCCCTCCACTTT.

This clonotype appeared many times. The chain carries TRBV28 and TRBJ2-1, with a possible D match to TRBD2 (5 bases). Germline V gene data show CDR1 as MDHEN and CDR2 as SYDVKM. Trimming left V 5 bases short and J 10 bases short, with 15 bases between. There are 13 residues in the CDR3. The CDR3 spells CASSTGLIPEQFF. The CDR3 DNA sequence: TGTGCCAGCAGTACCGGACTGATCCCCGAGCAGTTCTTC.

The chain uses TRBV7-9 and TRBJ2-5; D perhaps matches TRBD2 (6 bases). V lost 2 bases, J lost 5 bases, and 18 bases lay in between. CDR1 and CDR2 (germline): SEHNR, FQNEAQ (reference sequence). This CDR3 has 16 amino acids. As DNA, the CDR3 is TGTGCCAGCAGCTTACACGGGGGACGGTTCGGGGAGACCCAGTACTTC. Amino acid sequence: CASSLHGGRFGETQYF.

V is TRBV10-2 and J is TRBJ2-5; 7 bases line up with TRBD1. The V and J ends lost 3 bases and 7 bases, in that order; junction bases with no gene match: 8. The CDR3 is 14 residues long. Germline loops: CDR1 WSHSY, CDR2 SAAADI. CDR3 sequence (DNA): TGCGCCAGCAGTGAACAGGGGCTGGGGGTGACCCAGTACTTC. Amino acid sequence: CASSEQGLGVTQYF.

This clonotype has a handful of counts. V usage is TRBV20-1 and J usage is TRBJ1-5; 11 bases are a match to TRBD1. From germline, CDR1 is DFQATT and CDR2 SNEGSKA (reference sequence). The CDR3 extends over 14 amino acids. Germline trimming cut 6 bases from V and 7 bases from J; bases unmatched to any gene: 8. CDR3 bases: TGCAGTGCCCGTGGACAGGGGGCAAAACAGCCCCAGCATTTT. The encoded protein is CSARGQGAKQPQHF.